This entry lists 11 T cell receptor beta chains sequenced from one sample in a study of neurological immune-mediated disorders. TCRdb itself ran the 5' RACE reads through MiXCR, one entry per CDR3 protein. In the table there are under 75,000 distinct CDR3 sequences, around 3.4% of which are singletons. The sample comprised PBMCs. Receptors were obtained from a woman aged 55-70 years with multiple sclerosis.

This clonotype was counted many times. The chain carries TRBV5-1 and TRBJ2-7; perhaps TRBD2 as D (6 bases). CDR1 and CDR2 (germline): SGHRS, YFSETQ. V gave up 0 bases and J gave up 5 bases, with 15 bases separating them. The CDR3 is 15 residues long. The CDR3 is CASSLDGSSLDEQYF. The CDR3 nucleotides are TGCGCCAGCAGCTTGGACGGGAGCTCTTTGGACGAGCAGTACTTC.

This clonotype was seen many times. The V gene is TRBV12-3 or TRBV12-4, the J gene TRBJ1-4; D is possibly TRBD1 (5 bases). The V end lost 5 bases, the J end lost 11 bases, and 18 bases lay between the germline ends. The CDR3 spans 14 residues. The CDR3 loop is CASSPQGSTGKLFF. The CDR3 DNA reads TGTGCCAGCAGTCCCCAGGGTAGCACGGGGAAACTGTTTTTT.

There are many counts of this clonotype. This chain uses TRBV5-1 with TRBJ2-1; D is undetermined. The CDR3 extends over 12 amino acids. The V gene lost 3 bases and the J gene lost 6 bases, with 7 bases spanning the gap. Germline CDR1 and CDR2: SGHRS and YFSETQ. CDR3 in DNA: TGCGCCAGCAGCTGGTACCGCAATGAGCAGTTCTTC. This gives the protein CASSWYRNEQFF. Full variable domain (remainder filled in from reference TRBV5-1 and TRBJ2-1): KAGVTQTPRYLIKTRGQQVTLSCSPISGHRSVSWYQQTPGQGLQFLFEYFSETQRNKGNFPGRFSGRQFSNSRSEMNVSTLELGDSALYLCASSWYRNEQFFGPGTRLTVL.

This clonotype was seen repeatedly, ten times or more. The chain employs TRBV4-1 and TRBJ2-1, with D uncertain. Germline CDR1 and CDR2: MGHRA and YSYEKL. V was clipped by 2 bases and J by 5 bases, with 13 bases between them. The CDR3 covers 15 residues. Here the CDR3 DNA reads TGCGCCAGCAGCCAAAACTACGCAACTAACAATGAGCAGTTCTTC. Translating gives CASSQNYATNNEQFF.

This clonotype was detected many times. The gene calls are TRBV20-1 and TRBJ2-2, with TRBD2 identical over 8 bases. The V gene end was trimmed by 0 bases and the J gene end by 6 bases; junction bases not matched to a gene: 6. Germline CDR1 DFQATT, CDR2 SNEGSKA (reference sequence). The CDR3 contains 15 residues. The CDR3 is CSARDRRGAAGELFF. The CDR3 DNA is TGCAGTGCTAGAGATCGGCGGGGGGCCGCCGGGGAGCTGTTTTTT.

This clonotype was seen only a few times. With a much larger clone just one base away, this may be a read error. The V gene is TRBV20-1, the J gene TRBJ2-7; D perhaps matches TRBD2 (7 bases). With 6 bases removed from V and 1 base from J, the gap between germline ends came to 19 bases. The CDR3 is 15 amino acids. Germline V gives CDR1 DFQATT, CDR2 SNEGSKA (reference sequence). CDR3 amino acids: CSAPHRGAASYEQYF. CDR3 DNA: TGCAGTGCCCCACACCGGGGGGCCGCTTCCTACGAGCAGTACTTC.

This clonotype showed up just a few times. A much larger clonotype is one base distant, so this may be a read error. The rearrangement links TRBV18 to TRBJ1-6; possible D gene TRBD1, 5 bases. The CDR3 is made up of 11 amino acids. CDR1 and CDR2 from the germline V gene are KGHSH and LQKENI. In DNA, the CDR3 is TGTGCCAGCTCAGCAGGAGGGACCCTCAACTTT. Translation: CASSAGGTLNF.

This clonotype was found a few times. This chain joins TRBV29-1 and TRBJ2-3; D tentatively fits TRBD1 or TRBD2 (5 bases each). The CDR3 runs 14 residues. Germline-derived CDR1 and CDR2 are SQVTM and ANQGSEA. Trimming removed 7 bases at V and 3 bases at J, with 17 bases between. CDR3 in DNA: TGCAGCGGTAACGGGACGACAAGGACAGATACGCAGTATTTT. Its protein product is CSGNGTTRTDTQYF.

This clonotype occurred many times. The chain couples TRBV7-2 to TRBJ2-1; TRBD2 matches 10 bases. J lost 4 bases, V lost 1 base, and 1 base had no gene match. Germline V CDR1 and CDR2: SGHTA, FQGNSA. The CDR3 sequence is 15 residues long. The CDR3 here is CASSLVAGGYNEQFF. CDR3 nucleotides: TGTGCCAGCAGCTTAGTAGCGGGGGGTTACAATGAGCAGTTCTTC.

This clonotype has ten or more counts. V gene TRBV7-9 combines with J gene TRBJ2-3; 7 bases agree with TRBD1. The trim removed 6 bases at V and 1 base at J, leaving 7 bases unmatched. The CDR3 totals 15 residues. Germline values: CDR1 SEHNR, CDR2 FQNEAQ (reference sequence). This CDR3 reads CASRPRDRRTDTQYF. In DNA, the CDR3 is TGTGCCAGCAGACCCAGGGACAGACGCACAGATACGCAGTATTTT.

V gene TRBV7-9 combines with J gene TRBJ1-4, with D unclear. Germline V lookup: CDR1 SEHNR, CDR2 FQNEAQ (reference sequence). Trimming removed 4 bases at V and 5 bases at J, with 8 bases between. CDR3 length: 13 residues. In nucleotides, the CDR3 is TGTGCCAGCAGCTCCGTGAGAAATGAAAAACTGTTTTTT. It codes for CASSSVRNEKLFF. Full variable domain (outside the CDR3, taken from reference TRBV7-9 and TRBJ1-4): DTGVSQNPRHKITKRGQNVTFRCDPISEHNRLYWYRQTLGQGPEFLTYFQNEAQLEKSRLLSDRFSAERPKGSFSTLEIQRTEQGDSAMYLCASSSVRNEKLFFGSGTQLSVL.